This T cell receptor (beta chain) was captured in a study of cytomegalovirus exposure and HLA in healthy donors. Study context: Genotyping showed roughly 83% of over 350 donors falling in the Caucasian-associated ancestry cluster.

Study-wide points: An analysis was carried out later, and it reportedly showed fewer N-insertions in an Asian-associated ancestry cluster than the approximately 610-donor mean. Across donors, sequencing depth was assumed by presence/absence analyses to be roughly uniform.

PCR amplification relied on 60 Vbeta primers (plus 13 Jbeta primers). TCRdb's copy holds only in-frame clones and misses some; the assay was immunoSEQ multiplex PCR. The repertoire includes 100,000 or so clones, roughly 13% of them detected once, and around 16% sits in the top ten. For this clone: Its antigen remains unknown.

V shed 4 bases, J shed 4 bases, and the junction held 3 bases outside the gene matches. There are 13 residues in the CDR3. Germline CDR1 SGHNT, CDR2 YYREEE (reference sequence). Specimen: PBMCs. This receptor was obtained from a man between 35 and 55 years old in good health and CMV-seropositive. The chain carries TRBV5-4 and TRBJ1-1; 8 bases are shared with TRBD1. CDR3 sequence (DNA): TGTGCCAGCAGCAAGGACAGGGTCACTGAAGCTTTCTTT. Protein product: CASSKDRVTEAFF.